This section outlines one T cell receptor beta chain sequence together with its context. This sample was included in a study of blood T cell repertoires in COVID-19. The data were produced by immunoSEQ multiplex PCR, yet TCRdb's version contains in-frame clones alone and is incomplete. This sample carries almost 500,000 clones, roughly nine tenths of them seen once, and the ten largest clones take 8% to 9.5%. Germline loops: CDR1 SNHLY, CDR2 FYNNEI. This CDR3 has 14 amino acids. V lost 5 bases and J 2 bases, leaving 10 bases between the germline ends. All enrollees were roughly 18 to 90 years old and from fewer than 30 US areas.

Material for sequencing was PBMCs or T cells enriched from blood (not recorded which). This clonotype originated in an older woman who had recovered from COVID-19. The chain uses TRBV2 and TRBJ1-3; possible D gene TRBD1, 5 bases. The CDR3 nucleotides are TGTGCCAGCAGTTCACAGGTGGCTGGAAACACCATATATTTT. As protein: CASSSQVAGNTIYF.